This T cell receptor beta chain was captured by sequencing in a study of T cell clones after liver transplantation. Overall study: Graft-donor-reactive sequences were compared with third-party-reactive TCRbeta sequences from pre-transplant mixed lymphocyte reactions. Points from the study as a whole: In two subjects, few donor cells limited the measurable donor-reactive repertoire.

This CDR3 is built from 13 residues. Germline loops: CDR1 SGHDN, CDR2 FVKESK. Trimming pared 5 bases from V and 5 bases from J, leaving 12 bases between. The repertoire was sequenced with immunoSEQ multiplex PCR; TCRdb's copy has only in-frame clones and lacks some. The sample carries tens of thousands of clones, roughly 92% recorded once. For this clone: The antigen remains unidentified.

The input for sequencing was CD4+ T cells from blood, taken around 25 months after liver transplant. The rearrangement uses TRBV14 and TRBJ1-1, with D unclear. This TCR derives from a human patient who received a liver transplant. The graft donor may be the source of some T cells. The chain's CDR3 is CASSYDLGTEAFF. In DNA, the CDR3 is TGTGCCAGCAGCTACGACTTGGGGACTGAAGCTTTCTTT. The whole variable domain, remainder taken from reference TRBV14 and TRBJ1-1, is EAGVTQFPSHSVIEKGQTVTLRCDPISGHDNLYWYRRVMGKEIKFLLHFVKESKQDESGMPNNRFLAERTGGTYSTLKVQPAELEDSGVYFCASSYDLGTEAFFGQGTRLTVV.